This T cell receptor beta chain was recovered during a study of CD8+CD57+ T cells in acquired aplastic anemia. General study results and limits: Overlapping CD8+ CDR3 repertoires of patients and controls contained approximately 28 shared sequences.

The use of genomic DNA as template underpinned the TCR beta VDJ and CDR3 profiling. MiXCR, applied by TCRdb to the reads, yields one record per CDR3 protein. The profile shows roughly 180,000 distinct CDR3 sequences, 45% to 60% of them singletons. This clonotype has a count of ten or more. Antigen unknown. It was patients with CD8+CD57+ cell expansion by flow cytometry who were chosen for sequencing. Severe acquired aplastic anemia was diagnosed in all patients. CDR1 SGHTA and CDR2 FQGNSA come from the germline V gene. The CDR3 totals 13 residues. V dropped 8 bases and J dropped 6 bases, with 16 bases sitting between them.

The sample comprised sorted CD4+, CD8+, or CD8+CD57+ T cells (not recorded which) from PBMCs. The chain couples TRBV7-2 to TRBJ2-5; tentative D call: TRBD2 (6 bases). This sequence was found in a human donor with aplastic anemia. CDR3 nucleotide sequence: TGTGCCAGCGGGGGGTATCAAATGAAGACCCAGTACTTC. The encoded protein is CASGGYQMKTQYF. Full variable domain (outside the CDR3, taken from reference TRBV7-2 and TRBJ2-5): GAGVSQSPSNKVTEKGKDVELRCDPISGHTALYWYRQSLGQGLEFLIYFQGNSAPDKSGLPSDRFSAERTGGSVSTLTIQRTQQEDSAVYLCASGGYQMKTQYFGPGTRLLVL.